Following are 5 T cell receptor beta chains from one sample sequenced in a study of cytomegalovirus exposure and HLA in healthy donors. Both 60 Vbeta primers and 13 Jbeta primers went into the PCR. Measured with immunoSEQ multiplex PCR; TCRdb has only the in-frame clones, and not every one. The repertoire holds roughly 98,000 clones, with about four fifths as singletons. Sequenced: PBMCs. The origin of the receptors is a female donor in good health and CMV-seropositive.

The V gene is TRBV5-4, the J gene TRBJ2-5; D call uncertain. The germline V and J ends were trimmed by 2 bases and 0 bases, with 11 bases remaining between them. CDR3 length equals 15 residues. Per germline, CDR1 SGHNT and CDR2 YYREEE (reference sequence). The CDR3 region is CASSFDGGHQETQYF. The CDR3 DNA reads as TGTGCCAGCAGCTTTGACGGTGGGCACCAAGAGACCCAGTACTTC.

V and J are TRBV30 and TRBJ1-5; D remains ambiguous. The CDR3 has 13 residues. Germline V CDR1 and CDR2: GTSNPN, SVGIG (reference sequence). Trimming cost V 4 bases and J 9 bases, with 16 bases left between them. The CDR3 sequence is CAWIEGSGGPQHF. The CDR3 nucleotides are TGTGCCTGGATTGAGGGTAGCGGAGGGCCCCAGCATTTT.

The chain is built from TRBV14 and TRBJ2-1, with D maybe TRBD2 (6 bases). CDR3 length equals 15 residues. Germline CDR1 reads SGHDN; CDR2 reads FVKESK. V was trimmed by 4 bases and J by 2 bases, leaving 12 bases between them. The CDR3 DNA sequence: TGTGCCAGCAGCCCGCTGCGGGGAGCCTACAATGAGCAGTTCTTC. It encodes CASSPLRGAYNEQFF.

CDR3 in DNA: TGTGCCAGCAGCCCGACGGGGACAGGGAGGAACGGCTACACCTTC. Its translation is CASSPTGTGRNGYTF. V usage is TRBV11-2 and J usage is TRBJ1-2, with 9 bases matching TRBD1. The germline V gene encodes CDR1 SGHAT and CDR2 FQNNGV. The junction had 12 bases not matched to a gene; V was cut back by 5 bases and J by 8 bases. The CDR3 covers 15 residues.

DNA of the CDR3: TGCGCCAGCAGCTTGGAAGAGGGGACAGTTGAAGCTTTCTTT. This translates into CASSLEEGTVEAFF. The chain recombines TRBV5-1 with TRBJ1-1, with TRBD1 identical over 7 bases. V was clipped by 0 bases and J by 7 bases; unmatched bases: 6. The CDR3 has 14 residues. Germline lookup yields CDR1 SGHRS and CDR2 YFSETQ.